Below are 26 T cell receptor beta chains sequenced from a single sample in a study of OX40 agonist ivuxolimab in advanced cancers. Library preparation was by the immunoSEQ multiplex PCR assay. What TCRdb holds here is the immuneACCESS table cut down to in-frame rearrangements. Part of the clones is not present; checked against another copy, under half of the missing clones reflect an unresolved V gene, and the others are unexplained. This sample gives 40,000 to 50,000 clones in total; roughly 90% of them show up just once. The top ten hold roughly 4.4% of the sample. Sample: CD4+ or CD8+ T cells sorted from blood, taken in a trial of the OX40 agonist ivuxolimab. The receptor set was obtained from an adult with an advanced solid tumor such as melanoma, head and neck, liver or kidney cancer.

With regard to this clone: An end of the junction differs from the germline gene, which may be a read error. The V and J genes are TRBV7-6 and TRBJ1-4; no firm D call. Germline assignment: CDR1 SGHVS and CDR2 FNYEAQ. The CDR3 is 15 amino acids. The CDR3 bases are TGTGCCAGCAGCTTAGCGCGGGCACTCAAACGACGAGAACCTTTT. Translated, it gives CASSLARALKRREPF.

This chain uses TRBV4-1 with TRBJ1-2; the D is unclear. The V gene's germline CDR1 is MGHRA and CDR2 YSYEKL. Trimming removed 0 bases from V and 0 bases from J, with 11 bases in between. This CDR3 spans 16 amino acids. This CDR3 reads CASSQEFRGANYGYTF. The DNA for the CDR3 is TGCGCCAGCAGCCAAGAATTTAGAGGCGCTAACTATGGCTACACCTTC.

Concerning this clone itself: Because it lacks the conserved phenylalanine or tryptophan at the end, this CDR3 is likely a read error. This chain connects TRBV7-9 to TRBJ1-2; 8 nucleotides align to TRBD1. V was clipped by 1 base and J by 6 bases; unmatched bases: 10. This CDR3 has 16 residues. The germline V gene has CDR1 SEHNR and CDR2 FQNEAQ (reference sequence). The CDR3: CASSLGTGNLVDGYTL. Written as DNA, the CDR3 is TGTGCCAGCAGCTTAGGGACAGGGAATTTGGTTGATGGCTACACCCTC.

The rearrangement links TRBV14 to TRBJ2-5; 14 nucleotides align to TRBD2. The end of the DNA is better explained by TRBJ2-7, so the J call may be wrong. The germline gives CDR1 SGHDN, CDR2 FVKESK. CDR3 length: 13 residues. The CDR3 region is CASGLAGGYEQYF. CDR3 sequence (DNA): TGTGCCAGCGGACTAGCGGGAGGTTACGAGCAGTACTTC.

The chain combines TRBV25-1 with TRBJ2-7, with D perhaps matching TRBD1 (7 bases). CDR1 MGHDK and CDR2 SYGVNS come from the germline V gene. V shed 7 bases and J shed 2 bases, with 15 bases lying between them. The CDR3 runs to 14 residues. CDR3 sequence (DNA): TGTGCCAGCACCGGGGGACAGCTTGCCTACGAGCAGTACTTC. The encoded protein is CASTGGQLAYEQYF.

V usage is TRBV27 and J usage is TRBJ1-2; D ambiguous. CDR1 and CDR2 (germline): MNHEY, SMNVEV (reference sequence). The ends were cut back, 5 bases at V and 0 bases at J, with 7 bases in the middle. This CDR3 contains 13 residues. The CDR3 region is CASSTGTNYGYTF. The DNA for the CDR3 is TGTGCCAGCAGTACGGGAACTAACTATGGCTACACCTTC.

The chain carries TRBV7-9 and TRBJ2-3, with a possible D match to TRBD1 (6 bases). The CDR3 loop spans 13 amino acids. Trimming cost V 5 bases and J 7 bases, with 13 bases left between them. Germline V lookup: CDR1 SEHNR, CDR2 FQNEAQ (reference sequence). CDR3 bases: TGTGCCAGCAGCGCCCCGGACAGCCATACGCAGTATTTT. It codes for CASSAPDSHTQYF. Full variable domain (remainder filled in from reference TRBV7-9 and TRBJ2-3): DTGVSQNPRHKITKRGQNVTFRCDPISEHNRLYWYRQTLGQGPEFLTYFQNEAQLEKSRLLSDRFSAERPKGSFSTLEIQRTEQGDSAMYLCASSAPDSHTQYFGPGTRLTVL.

V and J are TRBV19 and TRBJ2-1; 7 bases are shared with TRBD2. The CDR3 runs to 14 residues. CDR1 and CDR2 from the germline V gene are LNHDA and SQIVND (reference sequence). V lost 1 base to trimming and J lost 4 bases; unmatched junction nucleotides: 1. CDR3 nucleotide sequence: TGTGCCAGTAGTATAGGAGCGGGGTACAATGAGCAGTTCTTC. It encodes CASSIGAGYNEQFF.

For the CDR3, the DNA is TGCGCCAGCAGCCAAGATCGGGGAGGGGGATCTGAAGCTTTCTTT. Protein product: CASSQDRGGGSEAFF. The V gene is TRBV4-1, the J gene TRBJ1-1, with D maybe TRBD1 (6 bases). This CDR3 spans 15 amino acids. V lost 0 bases and J lost 6, with 14 bases in between. Per the germline V gene, CDR1 is MGHRA and CDR2 is YSYEKL.

The gene calls are TRBV15 and TRBJ2-7; D unresolved. Trimming shortened V by 2 bases and J by 3 bases, and 14 bases separated the two germline ends. CDR3 length equals 15 residues. The germline V gene encodes CDR1 LNHNV and CDR2 YYDKDF (reference sequence). DNA of the CDR3: TGTGCCACCAGCAGATCATCGGCCCCGTTCTACGAGCAGTACGTC. It specifies CATSRSSAPFYEQYV.

The chain couples TRBV28 to TRBJ2-7; D not resolved. CDR1 and CDR2 from the germline V gene are MDHEN and SYDVKM. Trimming left V 6 bases short and J 0 bases short, with 6 bases between. The CDR3 runs to 12 residues. This chain's CDR3 is CASRGSSYEQYF. CDR3 sequence (DNA): TGTGCCAGCAGGGGCAGCTCCTACGAGCAGTACTTC.

The CDR3 reads CASSSTPSIRSGETQYF. DNA of the CDR3: TGTGCCAGCAGCTCAACACCTTCGATACGGAGCGGGGAGACCCAGTACTTC. The chain has TRBV7-9 and TRBJ2-5; perhaps TRBD2 as D (6 bases). Germline CDR1 and CDR2: SEHNR and FQNEAQ (reference sequence). The V end lost 4 bases, the J end lost 5 bases, and 23 bases lay between the germline ends. The CDR3 extends over 17 amino acids. Variable domain in full (rest from reference TRBV7-9 and TRBJ2-5): DTGVSQNPRHKITKRGQNVTFRCDPISEHNRLYWYRQTLGQGPEFLTYFQNEAQLEKSRLLSDRFSAERPKGSFSTLEIQRTEQGDSAMYLCASSSTPSIRSGETQYFGPGTRLLVL.

V usage is TRBV13 and J usage is TRBJ2-3, with D possibly matching TRBD2 (5 bases). Looked up from germline, CDR1 is PRHDT and CDR2 is FYEKMQ (reference sequence). V was shortened by 1 base and J by 3 bases, with 8 bases between the two germline ends. The CDR3 spans 14 residues. The DNA of the CDR3 is TGTGCCAGCAGCTTAGACGGGGTTACAGATACGCAGTATTTT. Amino acid sequence: CASSLDGVTDTQYF.

The chain recombines TRBV7-9 with TRBJ1-6; no clear D. This CDR3 contains 13 residues. V lost 1 base, J lost 5 bases, and 3 bases lay in between. Per the germline V gene, CDR1 is SEHNR and CDR2 is FQNEAQ (reference sequence). CDR3 sequence: CASSLENNSPLHF. The CDR3 region has the DNA TGTGCCAGCAGCTTAGAGAATAATTCACCCCTCCACTTT.

V usage is TRBV7-9 and J usage is TRBJ2-7, with 7 bases identical to TRBD1. The germline V gene has CDR1 SEHNR and CDR2 FQNEAQ (reference sequence). CDR3 length: 15 amino acids. V dropped 5 bases and J dropped 2; count of bases not matched to a gene: 9. The CDR3 DNA reads as TGTGCCAGCAGCGTAACAGGGGACCCTACCTACGAGCAGTACTTC. It specifies CASSVTGDPTYEQYF.

For this clone: One end of the junction does not line up with germline, which may come from a read error. This rearrangement joins TRBV7-7 to TRBJ2-5; 7 bases line up with TRBD2. The CDR3 runs 15 residues. CDR1 SSHAT and CDR2 FNYEAQ come from the germline V gene (reference sequence). CDR3 protein: CASSSEAGSQETQYF. CDR3 bases: TGTGCTAGCAGCTCCGAAGCGGGATCCCAAGAGACCCAGTACTTC.

Of note for this clone: One junction end disagrees with the germline gene, perhaps due to a read error. At the DNA level, this CDR3 is encoded by other sequences in the same sample as well. The chain joins TRBV9 to TRBJ1-4; 10 nucleotides agree with TRBD1. The length of the CDR3 is 15 residues. Germline CDR1 and CDR2: SGDLS and YYNGEE. The CDR3, as DNA: TGTGCCAGCAGCGGCAGACAGGGGGCTAATGAAAAATTGTTTTTT. Its translation: CASSGRQGANEKLFF. The whole variable domain, filled in from reference TRBV9 and TRBJ1-4, reads DSGVTQTPKHLITATGQRVTLRCSPRSGDLSVYWYQQSLDQGLQFLIQYYNGEERAKGNILERFSAQQFPDLHSELNLSSLELGDSALYFCASSGRQGANEKLFFGSGTQLSVL.

V usage is TRBV19 and J usage is TRBJ2-1; D tentatively reads TRBD1 or TRBD2 (5 bases each). The germline V and J ends were trimmed by 4 bases and 7 bases, with 8 bases remaining between them. Germline V gene lookup returns CDR1 LNHDA and CDR2 SQIVND (reference sequence). The CDR3 extends over 12 amino acids. This CDR3 reads CASSNEGNEQFF. The CDR3, as DNA: TGTGCCAGTAGTAATGAGGGGAATGAGCAGTTCTTC.

This sequence joins TRBV9 and TRBJ1-2; 7 bases align to TRBD1. The CDR3 has 14 amino acids. Unmatched junction bases numbered 6, after V lost 3 bases and J lost 4 bases. Germline-derived CDR1 and CDR2 are SGDLS and YYNGEE. In DNA, the CDR3 is TGTGCCAGCAGCGGCAGGGGGAGGCCCTATGGCTACACCTTC. Its translation: CASSGRGRPYGYTF.

The V gene is TRBV9, the J gene TRBJ2-2; 11 positions agree with TRBD2. The CDR3 has 18 residues. CDR1 is SGDLS and CDR2 is YYNGEE in the germline V gene. V was clipped by 2 bases and J by 3 bases; unmatched bases: 9. In DNA, the CDR3 is TGTGCCAGCAGCGTCCAGACTAGCGGGAATCCGGACACCGGGGAGCTGTTTTTT. It yields the protein CASSVQTSGNPDTGELFF. Full variable domain (rest looked up from reference TRBV9 and TRBJ2-2): DSGVTQTPKHLITATGQRVTLRCSPRSGDLSVYWYQQSLDQGLQFLIQYYNGEERAKGNILERFSAQQFPDLHSELNLSSLELGDSALYFCASSVQTSGNPDTGELFFGEGSRLTVL.

V usage is TRBV19 and J usage is TRBJ1-1, with 7 bases lining up with TRBD1. After removal of 6 bases from V and 0 bases from J, the junction contained 7 bases not matched to a gene. The germline V gene has CDR1 LNHDA and CDR2 SQIVND (reference sequence). The length of the CDR3 is 15 residues. Written as DNA, the CDR3 is TGTGCCAGTAGCCTTAAACAGGGGATGAACACTGAAGCTTTCTTT. It translates to CASSLKQGMNTEAFF. The full variable domain, rest sourced from reference TRBV19 and TRBJ1-1, is DGGITQSPKYLFRKEGQNVTLSCEQNLNHDAMYWYRQDPGQGLRLIYYSQIVNDFQKGDIAEGYSVSREKKESFPLTVTSAQKNPTAFYLCASSLKQGMNTEAFFGQGTRLTVV.

This chain joins TRBV19 and TRBJ2-2; TRBD1 or TRBD2 may be the D gene (5 bases each). From germline, CDR1 is LNHDA and CDR2 SQIVND (reference sequence). V was cut by 11 bases and J by 3 bases, with 16 bases left in between. The CDR3 totals 14 residues. CDR3 DNA sequence: TGTGCCGGCGGTGCGTGGGACGACACCGGGGAGCTGTTTTTT. Protein: CAGGAWDDTGELFF.

This rearrangement joins TRBV6-5 to TRBJ2-5; D is perhaps TRBD2 (5 bases). Germline CDR1 MNHEY, CDR2 SVGAGI. The CDR3 extends over 15 amino acids. V gave up 5 bases and J gave up 2 bases, with 15 bases separating them. The CDR3: CASSAGIGEQETQYF. CDR3 nucleotide sequence: TGTGCCAGCAGTGCGGGTATTGGCGAGCAAGAGACCCAGTACTTC.

This rearrangement joins TRBV7-9 to TRBJ2-2; D not resolved. Germline V gene data show CDR1 as SEHNR and CDR2 as FQNEAQ (reference sequence). With 5 bases removed from V and 5 bases from J, the gap between germline ends came to 12 bases. CDR3 length: 14 residues. CDR3 sequence: CASSPLLETGELFF. The CDR3 DNA sequence: TGTGCCAGCAGCCCCCTCCTGGAGACCGGGGAGCTGTTTTTT.

This clone was found a few times. The chain uses TRBV9 and TRBJ1-2, with D possibly being TRBD1 (5 bases). Germline V gives CDR1 SGDLS, CDR2 YYNGEE. The V and J ends lost 0 bases and 3 bases respectively, with 6 bases between them. This CDR3 is built from 13 residues. The CDR3 protein is CASSVGGDYGYTF. The CDR3 DNA reads as TGTGCCAGCAGCGTAGGGGGCGACTATGGCTACACCTTC. Full variable domain (outside the CDR3, taken from reference TRBV9 and TRBJ1-2): DSGVTQTPKHLITATGQRVTLRCSPRSGDLSVYWYQQSLDQGLQFLIQYYNGEERAKGNILERFSAQQFPDLHSELNLSSLELGDSALYFCASSVGGDYGYTFGSGTRLTVV.

The rearrangement joins TRBV27 to TRBJ2-1; 8 bases map to TRBD1. Per the germline V gene, CDR1 is MNHEY and CDR2 is SMNVEV (reference sequence). Unmatched junction bases numbered 1, after V lost 10 bases and J lost 2 bases. The CDR3 sequence is 12 residues long. CDR3 in amino acids: CATGGPYNEQFF. The CDR3 DNA reads as TGTGCCACAGGGGGCCCCTACAATGAGCAGTTCTTC.